This TCR beta chain was observed in a study of regulatory T cells in long-lasting Graves disease (dated by TCRdb to the early 2020s). For the study in its entirety: Antithyroid drugs had been taken for less than 3 months by newly diagnosed Graves' disease patients. The study was registered as a clinical trial and conducted in China. TCR sequencing covered 13 persistent and approximately 20 newly diagnosed Graves' disease patients, around 35 samples in total. Persistent Graves' disease patients were compared with newly diagnosed Graves' disease patients by peripheral blood TCR sequencing and RNA sequencing. Overall study outcomes, separate from this receptor: The authors noted that the small sample size was a limitation that may lower accuracy. Persistent Graves' disease patients showed lower TCR Shannon entropy and fewer highly expanded clones than newly diagnosed patients, suggesting clonal expansion. Only the TCR beta chain was sequenced and analyzed. TRBV28, TRBJ1-2 and TRBJ2-5 were preferentially used in persistent disease, while TRBV20-1 and TRBJ2-1 were favored in newly diagnosed disease. Because the primary lesion, thyroid tissue, could not be accessed, the study looked at peripheral blood alone. Patients with persistent disease shared more public clonotypes (about 2,500) than newly diagnosed patients did (approximately 1,000).

This clonotype appeared many times. Its antigen has not been determined. No base quality values were provided; no much bigger clone lies one nucleotide off. Library creation used multiplex PCR. Data came from an Illumina HiSeq 4000. CDR3 regions were amplified by Arm-PCR with iRepertoire HTBI primers to construct TCR beta libraries. Before sequencing, the PCR products underwent gel purification. Processing in the source paper ran as follows. Gene usage analysis of CDR3 amino acid clonotypes used the approximately 62 TRBV and more than 13 TRBJ segments found across samples. Filtered high-quality paired reads were merged into contigs using COPE and FqMerger. BLAST was used to align contigs to IMGT TRBV, TRBD and TRBJ reference genes, and CDR3 was defined according to IMGT. Any clonotype with a frequency above 0.1% was counted as a highly expanded clone. Shannon entropy served as the measure of repertoire diversity, while the Gini coefficient captured V-J evenness. A clonotype was considered public if more than one individual shared it. TCRdb itself trimmed the public reads at Q25 with fastp, ran MiXCR and retained productive beta chains. Every entry covers one CDR3 protein and lists the most common genes and DNA from its rows. The V and J calls follow TCRdb's processing rather than the paper's. The sample table shows hundreds of thousands of distinct CDR3 sequences, and roughly 18% are seen once. The top ten clones comprise around 36% of the sample.

Sample time point, as interpreted from the label and publication: newly diagnosed GD, antithyroid drugs for less than 3 months. For both TCR sequencing and RNA sequencing, RNA was extracted from PBMCs using TRIzol. The diagnosis of Graves' disease was made according to American Thyroid Association guidelines. The patients came from an endocrinology department in Xi'an, China. Each patient gave approximately 10 milliliters of peripheral blood, collected in an EDTA anticoagulant tube. PBMCs were isolated by Ficoll Paque Plus density gradient separation without further T cell sorting. RNA quality was checked with an Agilent 2100 Bioanalyzer and agarose gel, and concentration with a NanoDrop 2000. CDR3 length: 16 amino acids, cysteine to phenylalanine. Here the CDR3 DNA is all that survives: 48 bases in frame from base 1. Reading the germline V gene gives CDR1 SGHVS and CDR2 FQNEAQ. V has 1 base trimmed and J has 0 bases trimmed; junction bases matching no gene number 5.

The chain joins TRBV7-8 to TRBJ1-1, and 7 junction bases match TRBD1. This receptor was obtained from a female donor with Graves disease. The starting material was peripheral blood mononuclear cells (PBMCs), obtained at new diagnosis, from a patient treated with antithyroid drugs. The sequence in DNA is TGTGCCAGCAGCTTAGGAGGAGGGACAGTGAACACTGAAGCTTTCTTT. Its translation is CASSLGGGTVNTEAFF.